What follows are 7 T cell receptor beta chains derived from one specimen sequenced in a study of cytomegalovirus exposure and HLA in healthy donors. With 60 Vbeta and 13 Jbeta primers, the PCR was carried out. Generated by immunoSEQ multiplex PCR, the TCRdb table keeps only in-frame clones and is missing some. The sample holds roughly 44,000 clones, over 75% seen once. The specimen sequenced was PBMCs. The receptors were sampled from a man aged 50 to 60 in good health and CMV-seronegative.

The chain recombines TRBV4-3 with TRBJ2-7; TRBD1 is a possible D gene (6 bases). Looked up from germline, CDR1 is LGHNA and CDR2 is YSLEER. The V and J ends lost 2 bases and 0 bases respectively, with 14 bases between them. The CDR3 contains 16 residues. The chain's CDR3 is CASSQLTGPTSYEQYF. CDR3 DNA sequence: TGCGCCAGCAGCCAACTGACAGGTCCCACCTCCTACGAGCAGTACTTC.

This clone was detected once. The chain joins TRBV7-3 to TRBJ1-1, with TRBD1 matching 11 bases. Germline V CDR1 and CDR2: SGHTA, FQGTGA. The CDR3 spans 14 residues. Losses at the gene ends were 5 bases for V and 4 bases for J; bases not matched to a gene: 3. The CDR3 DNA reads TGTGCCAGCAGCCCTGGGACAGGGGGCACTGAAGCTTTCTTT. Translating gives CASSPGTGGTEAFF.

This chain joins TRBV15 and TRBJ2-7, with 7 positions matching TRBD1. The CDR3 has 15 amino acids. Germline CDR1 and CDR2: LNHNV and YYDKDF (reference sequence). V gave up 0 bases and J gave up 5 bases; unmatched junction bases: 7. The CDR3 loop is CATSREATGFNEQYF. The CDR3 nucleotides are TGTGCCACCAGCAGAGAAGCGACAGGGTTTAACGAGCAGTACTTC.

The rearrangement uses TRBV29-1 and TRBJ2-2; 7 bases agree with TRBD1. V lost 0 bases, J lost 1 base, and 5 bases stayed unmatched. Germline CDR1 reads SQVTM; CDR2 reads ANQGSEA. This CDR3 region has 16 residues. The CDR3 DNA reads as TGCAGCGTTGAAGATGCAGGGGGAGTGAACACCGGGGAGCTGTTTTTT. It codes for CSVEDAGGVNTGELFF.

This clone was seen more than once but under ten times. The chain couples TRBV11-1 to TRBJ2-2; 9 nucleotides line up with TRBD1. Losses at the gene ends were 8 bases for V and 4 bases for J; bases not matched to a gene: 2. This CDR3 is 13 amino acids long. Germline values: CDR1 SGHAT, CDR2 FQDESV (reference sequence). CDR3 loop: CASGTGFTGELFF. The CDR3 region has the DNA TGTGCCAGCGGGACAGGGTTCACCGGGGAGCTGTTTTTT. Using reference TRBV11-1 and TRBJ2-2 for the parts outside the CDR3, the full variable domain is EAEVAQSPRYKITEKSQAVAFWCDPISGHATLYWYRQILGQGPELLVQFQDESVVDDSQLPKDRFSAERLKGVDSTLKIQPAELGDSAMYLCASGTGFTGELFFGEGSRLTVL.

This chain connects TRBV5-6 to TRBJ2-7, with 10 bases identical to TRBD2. Trimming cost V 4 bases and J 6 bases; bases outside gene matches: 7. The CDR3 contains 14 residues. Germline loops: CDR1 SGHDT, CDR2 YYEEEE. The CDR3 DNA reads as TGTGCCAGCAGCCGCAGCGGGAGGGCGACCGAGCAGTACTTC. Translating it yields CASSRSGRATEQYF. The complete variable domain, with remaining parts taken from reference TRBV5-6 and TRBJ2-7, reads DAGVTQSPTHLIKTRGQQVTLRCSPKSGHDTVSWYQQALGQGPQFIFQYYEEEERQRGNFPDRFSGHQFPNYSSELNVNALLLGDSALYLCASSRSGRATEQYFGPGTRLTVT.

The chain combines TRBV10-1 with TRBJ1-4; D is possibly TRBD1 (5 bases). Germline V gives CDR1 WNHNN, CDR2 SYGVQD (reference sequence). Trimming left V 3 bases short and J 12 bases short, with 26 bases between. The CDR3 is made up of 17 amino acids. CDR3 bases: TGCGCCAGCAGTGATCAGGGAGGACATTACATGATTGGGGAACTGTTTTTT. Translation gives CASSDQGGHYMIGELFF.